The rows below give T cell receptor beta chains drawn from one sample of a study of blood T cell repertoires in COVID-19. Generated by immunoSEQ multiplex PCR, the TCRdb table keeps only in-frame clones and is missing some. The sample carries about 140,000 clones, approximately 84% recorded once. Sequencing was done on a sample of peripheral blood. The receptors derive from a woman aged 55-69 years with acute or convalescent COVID-19. Each CDR3 is given with its conserved first and last residue. The order of the fields is V gene, J gene, clone size, D gene, CDR3 DNA, CDR3 protein. A D gene is named only where the DNA matches it firmly. Where a row states a size, it is once, few, many or the class of an expanded clone; other rows omit it.

TRBV12-3/TRBV12-4,TRBJ2-1,once,.,TGTGCCAGCAGCTCCCGTAGGCGGGAGCAGTTCTTC,CASSSRRREQFF
TRBV27,TRBJ2-1,.,.,TGTGCCAGCAGTCCGGAGGGGGCCTCCTACAATGAGCAGTTCTTC,CASSPEGASYNEQFF
TRBV5-5,TRBJ2-1,.,TRBD1,TGTGCCAGCAGCTCCGGACAGGGTATATCCTACAATGAGCAGTTCTTC,CASSSGQGISYNEQFF
TRBV11-3,TRBJ2-7,.,TRBD1,TGTGCCAGCAGCGCCCGGGACAGGGGCGACGAGCAGTACTTC,CASSARDRGDEQYF
TRBV7-9,TRBJ1-5,.,.,TGTGCCAGCAGCTTTTCGGATCAGCCCCAGCATTTT,CASSFSDQPQHF
TRBV2,TRBJ2-1,.,.,TGTGCCAGCAGTGAAGAGGGATTGGACTGGTACAATGAGCAGTTCTTC,CASSEEGLDWYNEQFF
TRBV11-2,TRBJ2-5,.,TRBD2,TGTGCCAGCAGCTTAGGGGGGGGTTCCACGGAGACCCAGTACTTC,CASSLGGGSTETQYF
TRBV14,TRBJ2-7,.,TRBD2,TGTGCCAGCAGTCCACTAGCGGGAGCCTACGAGCAGTACTTC,CASSPLAGAYEQYF
TRBV7-6,TRBJ1-4,.,.,TGTGCCAGCAGCTTTCGGGACTCCAAGGCAGAAAAACTGTTTTTT,CASSFRDSKAEKLFF
TRBV6-2/TRBV6-3,TRBJ1-3,.,TRBD1,TGTGCCAGCAGCCCCATTCAAGGGGGCGGAAACACCATATATTTT,CASSPIQGGGNTIYF
TRBV10-3,TRBJ2-3,.,TRBD2,TGTGCCATCAGTGAGGGGAGGGCAGCGAGCACAGATACGCAGTATTTT,CAISEGRAASTDTQYF